This TCR beta chain is from a study of blood T cell repertoires in COVID-19. Germline CDR1 and CDR2: SGHRS and YFSETQ. With 4 bases clipped from V and 8 bases from J, the junction kept 10 bases outside the gene matches. CDR3 size: 15 residues. Original handling: For nucleated cells, counts were estimated from reference gene primer amplification. Libraries were prepared by immunoSEQ multiplex PCR; TCRdb keeps only in-frame clonotypes and omits some of them. Clone size and the V and J calls come from that table; the DNA yielded D and trimming. The repertoire consists of 200,000 to 250,000 clones, with 85% to 90% occurring once and the leading ten covering 3% to 3.5%. In assigning cohorts, the study relied on participant-reported clinical history.

The clonotype comes from a woman aged 18 to 35 in a cohort exposed to, infected with or recovered from COVID-19 (not recorded which). This chain joins TRBV5-1 and TRBJ2-4; TRBD2 matches at 9 bases. The specimen sequenced was PBMCs or T cells enriched from blood (not recorded which). The CDR3 region has the DNA TGCGCCAGCAGCCCGGGCGGCGGGAGGGCCGACATTCAGTACTTC. Translation gives CASSPGGGRADIQYF.